A selection of T cell receptor beta chains follows, all from one sample in a study of blood T cell repertoires in COVID-19. The protocol was immunoSEQ multiplex PCR, while the TCRdb copy is restricted to in-frame clones and leaves out a portion. The sample consists of about 180,000 clones, over 70% of them appearing once. Sequenced: PBMCs or T cells enriched from blood (not recorded which). All receptors derive from a man between 60 and 75 years old who had been exposed to COVID-19. Each CDR3 is given with its conserved first and last residue. A D gene is named only where the DNA matches it firmly. Size tells how often a clone was seen (once, few, many) or the class of an expanded clone, and some rows leave it out.

abundance	j_gene	len	v_gene	d_gene	CDR3aa	CDR3nt
.	TRBJ2-1	14	TRBV11-3	TRBD2	CASSIPAGEVEQFF	TGTGCCAGCAGCATACCAGCGGGAGAGGTTGAGCAGTTCTTC
.	TRBJ1-5	15	TRBV21-1	.	CASSFTGTGNQPQHF	TGTGCCAGCAGCTTCACCGGGACAGGCAATCAGCCCCAGCATTTT
.	TRBJ2-7	14	TRBV19	TRBD2	CASSGGSGSYEQYF	TGTGCCAGTAGTGGTGGTAGCGGGAGTTACGAGCAGTACTTC
.	TRBJ2-1	15	TRBV9	.	CASSVEERYYNEQFF	TGTGCCAGCAGCGTAGAGGAGCGCTACTACAATGAGCAGTTCTTC
few	TRBJ2-7	14	TRBV6-5	TRBD1	CASTAGTGANEQYF	TGTGCCAGCACCGCAGGGACAGGGGCTAACGAGCAGTACTTC
.	TRBJ1-5	15	TRBV6-5	.	CASTPLGLRDQPQHF	TGTGCCAGCACTCCTCTGGGGCTTAGGGATCAGCCCCAGCATTTT
.	TRBJ2-7	13	TRBV12-3/TRBV12-4	.	CASRQAVSYEQYF	TGTGCCAGCAGGCAAGCGGTCTCCTACGAGCAGTACTTC
.	TRBJ2-1	19	TRBV27	.	CASSPWGIRFPSSYNEQFF	TGTGCCAGCAGTCCCTGGGGCATACGGTTCCCCAGCTCCTACAATGAGCAGTTCTTC
.	TRBJ1-1	15	TRBV7-2	TRBD1	CASSLDQGASTEAFF	TGTGCCAGCAGCTTAGATCAGGGGGCAAGCACTGAAGCTTTCTTT
.	TRBJ1-4	15	TRBV5-1	.	CASSIEGSSNEKLFF	TGCGCCAGCAGTATAGAGGGCTCAAGTAATGAAAAACTGTTTTTT
.	TRBJ2-7	12	TRBV7-8	.	CASSPWRDEQYF	TGTGCCAGCAGCCCCTGGCGGGACGAGCAGTACTTC
.	TRBJ1-4	15	TRBV5-1	TRBD1	CASSLGTGGFEKLFF	TGCGCCAGCAGCCTTGGGACAGGGGGCTTTGAAAAACTGTTTTTT
.	TRBJ2-2	12	TRBV11-2	.	CASSLGAGELFF	TGTGCCAGCAGCTTAGGCGCCGGGGAGCTGTTTTTT
.	TRBJ2-1	15	TRBV3-1/TRBV3-2	.	CASSLSLPGYNEQFF	TGTGCCAGCAGCCTCTCCCTTCCCGGGTACAATGAGCAGTTCTTC
.	TRBJ2-7	11	TRBV6-2/TRBV6-3	.	CASSYLSEQYF	TGTGCCAGCAGTTATTTGTCGGAGCAGTACTTC
.	TRBJ1-1	13	TRBV6-4	.	CASSVEMNTEAFF	TGTGCCAGCAGTGTAGAAATGAACACTGAAGCTTTCTTT
.	TRBJ2-1	15	TRBV11-3	TRBD1	CASSKGQGNYNEQFF	TGTGCCAGCAGCAAAGGACAGGGTAACTACAATGAGCAGTTCTTC
.	TRBJ1-1	14	TRBV28	TRBD1	CASSETGVNTEAFF	TGTGCCAGCAGTGAGACAGGGGTGAACACTGAAGCTTTCTTT
.	TRBJ1-3	16	TRBV28	.	CASSLRATAIGNTIYF	TGTGCCAGCAGTTTACGGGCGACAGCAATTGGAAACACCATATATTTT
.	TRBJ2-2	16	TRBV4-1	TRBD2	CASSPWTSGSTGELFF	TGCGCCAGCAGCCCCTGGACTAGCGGGAGCACCGGGGAGCTGTTTTTT
few	TRBJ2-1	14	TRBV27	.	CASSTPPGYNEQFF	TGTGCCAGCAGTACCCCCCCCGGTTACAATGAGCAGTTCTTC
.	TRBJ1-3	14	TRBV4-2	.	CASSQASSGNTIYF	TGTGCCAGCAGCCAAGCCAGCTCTGGAAACACCATATATTTT